This TCR beta chain was observed in a study of cytotoxic CD8 clonotypes in ibrutinib-treated CLL. About the research overall: Sequencing produced an average of about 260,000 productive templates and under 100,000 productive rearrangements per sample.

Study-wide points: Sustained-remission patients were sampled at one set of times and progressing patients at different ones.

Germline V gene sequence: CDR1 SGHTA, CDR2 FQGTGA. Trimming left V 0 bases short and J 0 bases short, with 8 bases between. The CDR3 has 15 amino acids. Sequencing sought depths of 1 in 200,000 to 1 in 1 million T cells. Clones were sequenced by immunoSEQ multiplex PCR, and TCRdb holds only the in-frame ones, with some missing. The data show 200,000 or so clones, with just over 70% seen just once and approximately 5.9% held by the top ten. On this clone itself: Its target is unknown.

V is TRBV7-3 and J is TRBJ1-2, with D perhaps TRBD1 (6 bases). This sample comprised PBMCs, obtained after 12 months of ibrutinib treatment. The clonotype originates from a human donor with chronic lymphocytic leukemia. CDR3 sequence (DNA): TGTGCCAGCAGCTTAACCAGGGGCTCTAACTATGGCTACACCTTC. The encoded protein is CASSLTRGSNYGYTF.